Below are 26 T cell receptor beta chains sequenced from a single sample in a study of cytomegalovirus exposure and HLA in healthy donors. Amplification used 60 Vbeta primers and 13 Jbeta primers. Profiled with immunoSEQ multiplex PCR; TCRdb holds only in-frame clones, not every one. This sample has about 130,000 clones, with around 77% found just once. The sequenced material came from PBMCs. The source is a man aged 45 to 65 in good health and CMV-seronegative.

V usage is TRBV7-9 and J usage is TRBJ2-5, with 9 bases fitting TRBD1. CDR3 length: 17 amino acids. Germline assignment: CDR1 SEHNR and CDR2 FQNEAQ (reference sequence). Trimming at V came to 1 base and at J to 2 bases, leaving 8 bases not matched to a gene. The CDR3 loop reads CASSLEGQGFLQETQYF. CDR3 bases: TGTGCCAGCAGCTTAGAGGGACAGGGTTTTTTGCAAGAGACCCAGTACTTC.

The V gene is TRBV19, the J gene TRBJ2-1; 7 positions match TRBD1. CDR1 and CDR2 (germline): LNHDA, SQIVND (reference sequence). Losses at the gene ends were 9 bases for V and 4 bases for J; bases not matched to a gene: 3. CDR3 length: 12 amino acids. CDR3 in amino acids: CASTDRYNEQFF. Here the CDR3 DNA reads TGTGCCAGCACGGACAGGTACAATGAGCAGTTCTTC.

The chain combines TRBV11-3 with TRBJ2-3, with D possibly matching TRBD2 (5 bases). The CDR3 loop spans 16 amino acids. The V and J ends lost 0 bases and 10 bases respectively, with 20 bases between them. Per germline, CDR1 SGHNT and CDR2 YENEEA. The CDR3, as DNA: TGTGCCAGCAGCTTAGATTCCACGGGATCAGGATATCCGCAGTATTTT. The encoded protein is CASSLDSTGSGYPQYF. Filled out from reference TRBV11-3 and TRBJ2-3, the complete variable domain reads EAGVVQSPRYKIIEKKQPVAFWCNPISGHNTLYWYLQNLGQGPELLIRYENEEAVDDSQLPKDRFSAERLKGVDSTLKIQPAELGDSAVYLCASSLDSTGSGYPQYFGPGTRLTVL.

This clone appeared a single time. The rearrangement uses TRBV5-4 and TRBJ2-6, with 7 bases identical to TRBD1. The CDR3 extends over 15 amino acids. Trimming at V came to 3 bases and at J to 3 bases, leaving 3 bases not matched to a gene. From germline, CDR1 is SGHNT and CDR2 YYREEE (reference sequence). CDR3 in amino acids: CASSSGTDGANVLTF. In nucleotides, the CDR3 is TGTGCCAGCAGCTCCGGGACAGATGGGGCCAACGTCCTGACTTTC.

This sequence joins TRBV28 and TRBJ2-3; tentatively, D is TRBD1 (5 bases). Germline loops: CDR1 MDHEN, CDR2 SYDVKM. The CDR3 is 13 residues long. V was cut by 7 bases and J by 4 bases, with 12 bases left in between. CDR3 region: CASMGQPSDTQYF. CDR3 nucleotide sequence: TGTGCCAGCATGGGGCAGCCTTCAGATACGCAGTATTTT. The variable domain in full, with the rest retrieved from reference TRBV28 and TRBJ2-3, is DVKVTQSSRYLVKRTGEKVFLECVQDMDHENMFWYRQDPGLGLRLIYFSYDVKMKEKGDIPEGYSVSREKKERFSLILESASTNQTSMYLCASMGQPSDTQYFGPGTRLTVL.

The chain uses TRBV13 and TRBJ2-7, with 8 bases lining up with TRBD1. The CDR3 is 15 residues long. J lost 7 bases, V lost 5 bases, and 13 bases had no gene match. CDR1 is PRHDT and CDR2 is FYEKMQ in the germline V gene (reference sequence). CDR3 nucleotides: TGTGCCAGCAGCGGTAGTGGCGGACAGGGTAAAGAGCAGTACTTC. This gives the protein CASSGSGGQGKEQYF. The whole variable domain, filled in from reference TRBV13 and TRBJ2-7, reads AAGVIQSPRHLIKEKRETATLKCYPIPRHDTVYWYQQGPGQDPQFLISFYEKMQSDKGSIPDRFSAQQFSDYHSELNMSSLELGDSALYFCASSGSGGQGKEQYFGPGTRLTVT.

A few counts support this clone. The rearrangement uses TRBV18 and TRBJ2-1; 8 nucleotides align to TRBD1. V shed 4 bases, J shed 5 bases, and the junction held 7 bases outside the gene matches. The germline CDR1 and CDR2 sequences are KGHSH and LQKENI. This CDR3 has 15 amino acids. The CDR3 region is CASSQFTGGDNEQFF. As DNA, the CDR3 is TGTGCCAGCTCACAATTTACAGGGGGAGACAATGAGCAGTTCTTC.

The V gene is TRBV19, the J gene TRBJ2-2; 8 bases are a match to TRBD1. Germline CDR1 reads LNHDA; CDR2 reads SQIVND (reference sequence). The CDR3 is 16 residues long. V lost 4 bases and J lost 4; bases outside the gene matches: 8. CDR3 coding DNA: TGTGCCAGTAGTACGACAGGGGAAGGGATCACCGGGGAGCTGTTTTTT. This translates into CASSTTGEGITGELFF.

The chain joins TRBV29-1 to TRBJ2-5; 7 nucleotides match TRBD2. The better agreement between TRBJ2-7 and the DNA end casts doubt on the J call. CDR3 length: 15 residues. Germline CDR1 and CDR2: SQVTM and ANQGSEA. This CDR3 reads CSVFSTGRASYEQYF. The CDR3 DNA sequence: TGCAGCGTATTCTCCACGGGGAGGGCCTCCTACGAGCAGTACTTC.

This chain uses TRBV9 with TRBJ2-2; TRBD1 might be the D (5 bases). Per the germline V gene, CDR1 is SGDLS and CDR2 is YYNGEE. Trimming took 0 bases from V and 4 from J, leaving 13 bases between them. The CDR3 is made up of 16 amino acids. The CDR3 nucleotides are TGTGCCAGCAGCGTAGTGGCAGGGTGGGGCACCGGGGAGCTGTTTTTT. As protein: CASSVVAGWGTGELFF.

The V gene is TRBV5-1, the J gene TRBJ1-2, with 9 bases aligning to TRBD1. This CDR3 region has 16 residues. J was trimmed by 7 bases and V by 1 base; bases with no gene match: 11. Germline V gene lookup returns CDR1 SGHRS and CDR2 YFSETQ. The CDR3 sequence is CASSLSSGQGFFGYTF. The DNA for the CDR3 is TGCGCCAGCAGCTTGAGCTCGGGACAGGGATTCTTTGGCTACACCTTC.

The rearrangement links TRBV29-1 to TRBJ2-7, with D maybe TRBD1 (5 bases). Germline CDR1 is SQVTM and CDR2 is ANQGSEA. This CDR3 is 12 amino acids long. V was pared by 3 bases and J by 0 bases, with 6 bases between. CDR3: CSVDTGSYEQYF. For the CDR3, the DNA is TGCAGCGTTGATACAGGCTCCTACGAGCAGTACTTC.

This chain connects TRBV19 to TRBJ2-3; TRBD1 agrees at 10 bases. Germline values: CDR1 LNHDA, CDR2 SQIVND (reference sequence). The CDR3 is 15 amino acids. The junction had 5 bases not matched to a gene; V was cut back by 4 bases and J by 4 bases. The CDR3 DNA reads TGTGCCAGTAGTACGGGACAGGGGTTCGCAGATACGCAGTATTTT. It specifies CASSTGQGFADTQYF.

The V and J genes are TRBV18 and TRBJ2-6; D is perhaps TRBD1 (6 bases). Between the trimmed V and J ends, which lost 3 bases and 0 bases, there was a span of 15 bases. This CDR3 contains 18 residues. CDR1 KGHSH and CDR2 LQKENI come from the germline V gene. The CDR3 loop reads CASSPTGKLLSGANVLTF. The CDR3 nucleotides are TGTGCCAGCTCACCTACAGGGAAACTACTCTCTGGGGCCAACGTCCTGACTTTC.

V gene TRBV7-9 combines with J gene TRBJ1-1; D gene uncertain. Trimming cost V 2 bases and J 1 base, with 8 bases left between them. The CDR3 contains 14 residues. Per the germline V gene, CDR1 is SEHNR and CDR2 is FQNEAQ (reference sequence). The CDR3 DNA reads as TGTGCCAGCAGCTTACTACTAAAGAACACTGAAGCTTTCTTT. Encoded protein: CASSLLLKNTEAFF. The full variable domain, in which reference TRBV7-9 and TRBJ1-1 provide the parts outside the CDR3, is DTGVSQNPRHKITKRGQNVTFRCDPISEHNRLYWYRQTLGQGPEFLTYFQNEAQLEKSRLLSDRFSAERPKGSFSTLEIQRTEQGDSAMYLCASSLLLKNTEAFFGQGTRLTVV.

V gene TRBV29-1 combines with J gene TRBJ1-2; 7 bases map to TRBD1. V was clipped by 3 bases and J by 4 bases; unmatched bases: 5. The CDR3 length is 13 residues. Looked up from germline, CDR1 is SQVTM and CDR2 is ANQGSEA. CDR3 amino acids: CSVDVGGSYGYTF. The CDR3 DNA is TGCAGCGTTGATGTAGGGGGCAGCTATGGCTACACCTTC.

This clone showed up just a few times. The chain is built from TRBV2 and TRBJ2-1, with TRBD1 matching over 8 bases. Germline assignment: CDR1 SNHLY and CDR2 FYNNEI. The trim removed 4 bases at V and 4 bases at J, leaving 3 bases unmatched. CDR3 size: 14 residues. The DNA for the CDR3 is TGTGCCAGCAGTGGGGGACAGGTATACAATGAGCAGTTCTTC. Translating gives CASSGGQVYNEQFF. The whole variable domain, remainder taken from reference TRBV2 and TRBJ2-1, is EPEVTQTPSHQVTQMGQEVILRCVPISNHLYFYWYRQILGQKVEFLVSFYNNEISEKSEIFDDQFSVERPDGSNFTLKIRSTKLEDSAMYFCASSGGQVYNEQFFGPGTRLTVL.

The chain recombines TRBV2 with TRBJ2-1; maybe TRBD2 (5 bases). This CDR3 is 17 amino acids long. Germline CDR1 reads SNHLY; CDR2 reads FYNNEI. V lost 5 bases and J lost 2, with 19 bases in between. The DNA of the CDR3 is TGTGCCAGCAGTAGCGCAACTAGTTCAGTCGCCTACAATGAGCAGTTCTTC. Translation: CASSSATSSVAYNEQFF.

This chain connects TRBV5-6 to TRBJ1-2, with a tentative D call TRBD1 (6 bases). The germline gives CDR1 SGHDT, CDR2 YYEEEE. This CDR3 has 14 amino acids. The V and J ends lost 0 bases and 3 bases respectively, with 9 bases between them. The CDR3 loop reads CASSLGGRDYGYTF. The CDR3 nucleotides read TGTGCCAGCAGCTTGGGGGGGCGCGACTATGGCTACACCTTC.

This clone was detected only a few times. The chain is built from TRBV28 and TRBJ1-1, with 7 bases matching TRBD1. The germline gives CDR1 MDHEN, CDR2 SYDVKM. This CDR3 is 14 amino acids long. After removal of 6 bases from V and 1 base from J, the junction contained 5 bases not matched to a gene. The CDR3 spells CASSPGGRNTEAFF. The DNA of the CDR3 is TGTGCCAGCAGCCCAGGGGGGCGGAACACTGAAGCTTTCTTT.

The chain recombines TRBV7-2 with TRBJ1-2, with 8 nucleotides matching TRBD1. Losses at the gene ends were 4 bases for V and 9 bases for J; bases not matched to a gene: 10. This CDR3 contains 14 residues. Germline-derived CDR1 and CDR2 are SGHTA and FQGNSA. The CDR3 spells CASSSPGQAMSYTF. CDR3 bases: TGTGCCAGCAGCTCCCCGGGACAGGCTATGAGCTACACCTTC. Filled out from reference TRBV7-2 and TRBJ1-2, the complete variable domain reads GAGVSQSPSNKVTEKGKDVELRCDPISGHTALYWYRQSLGQGLEFLIYFQGNSAPDKSGLPSDRFSAERTGGSVSTLTIQRTQQEDSAVYLCASSSPGQAMSYTFGSGTRLTVV.

The chain combines TRBV29-1 with TRBJ2-2; 7 bases are a match to TRBD1. In germline, CDR1 is SQVTM, CDR2 ANQGSEA. V dropped 2 bases and J dropped 6; count of bases not matched to a gene: 9. CDR3 length: 15 residues. CDR3 sequence reads: CSVERQGLEAGELFF. In nucleotides, the CDR3 is TGCAGCGTTGAACGACAGGGCTTGGAGGCCGGGGAGCTGTTTTTT.

This chain links TRBV7-9 with TRBJ1-1; D is unclear. Trimming left V 1 base short and J 5 bases short, with 5 bases between. Germline values: CDR1 SEHNR, CDR2 FQNEAQ (reference sequence). The CDR3 covers 12 residues. In nucleotides, the CDR3 is TGTGCCAGCAGCTTAGGCGCGACTGAAGCTTTCTTT. Its translation: CASSLGATEAFF.

This clone was recorded a few times. This CDR3 is also generated by other DNA sequences in the sample. The chain couples TRBV2 to TRBJ2-2; perhaps TRBD2 as D (7 bases). The CDR3 spans 17 residues. Trimming stripped 6 bases from V and 3 bases from J, with 20 bases between. Germline-derived CDR1 and CDR2 are SNHLY and FYNNEI. CDR3 protein: CASRDNRGALDTGELFF. DNA for the CDR3: TGTGCCAGCAGAGATAATCGGGGGGCTTTGGACACCGGGGAGCTGTTTTTT.

This clone was seen more than once but under ten times. The CDR3 region is CASSFPTGSISGELFF. The CDR3 DNA is TGTGCCAGCAGCTTCCCAACCGGGAGCATCAGCGGGGAGCTGTTTTTT. The rearrangement uses TRBV5-4 and TRBJ2-2, with D maybe TRBD2 (6 bases). Germline CDR1 is SGHNT and CDR2 is YYREEE (reference sequence). The CDR3 contains 16 residues. V shed 2 bases and J shed 7 bases, with 18 bases lying between them.

V is TRBV2 and J is TRBJ1-5; 9 nucleotides align to TRBD1. Unmatched junction bases numbered 18, after V lost 6 bases and J lost 6 bases. The CDR3 is 18 residues long. The V gene's germline CDR1 is SNHLY and CDR2 FYNNEI. The CDR3 loop reads CASREGQGAQMLGQPQHF. DNA for the CDR3: TGTGCCAGCAGAGAGGGACAGGGCGCGCAAATGTTAGGTCAGCCCCAGCATTTT.